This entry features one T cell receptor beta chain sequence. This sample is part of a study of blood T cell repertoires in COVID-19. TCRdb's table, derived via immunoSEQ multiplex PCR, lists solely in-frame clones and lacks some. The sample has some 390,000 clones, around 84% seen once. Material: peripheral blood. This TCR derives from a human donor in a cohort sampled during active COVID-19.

The CDR3 sequence is CASSSLPGQERYEQYF. The CDR3 DNA follows: TGTGCCAGCAGTTCGCTCCCGGGACAGGAAAGGTACGAGCAGTACTTC. The chain has TRBV28 and TRBJ2-7; 8 bases match TRBD1. The J segment lost 4 bases and the V segment lost 4 bases, leaving 12 bases of the junction unmatched. CDR1 is MDHEN, CDR2 SYDVKM, per germline. The CDR3 sequence is 16 residues long.